This TCR beta chain appears in the sequencing data of a study of T cell responses to AZD1222 COVID-19 vaccine. Study conclusions and caveats: Nearly half of unique spike-specific TCRs reportedly avoided B.1.351 and B.1.1.7 mutated regions.

On this clone itself: What it binds is unknown.

Germline V gene lookup returns CDR1 MNHEY and CDR2 SMNVEV (reference sequence). CDR3 length: 13 residues. V gave up 3 bases and J gave up 2 bases, with 8 bases separating them. Clones were read by immunoSEQ multiplex PCR, and TCRdb kept only the in-frame ones, dropping some. The sample has around 100,000 clones; more than 75% are singletons. The chain uses TRBV27 and TRBJ2-7; D remains ambiguous. This sample comprised peripheral blood, obtained on day 0 of AZD1222 vaccination. The sequence was collected from an adult in good health. This CDR3 is CASSFTPTYEQYF. CDR3 coding DNA: TGTGCCAGCAGTTTCACGCCTACCTACGAGCAGTACTTC.